The 23 T cell receptor delta chains reported below all come from one sample, sequenced in a study of Vδ1+ human thymocytes. Sequences come from RNA converted to cDNA by reverse transcription. Pooled V-gene forward primers with one constant-region reverse primer generated the CDR3 amplicons by multiplex PCR. TCRdb ran CATT on the multiplex PCR reads. The table has 50,000 to 75,000 delta-chain clones, approximately 15% seen once. Study outcomes and limitations: In the thymus, TRG and TRD repertoires looked highly polyclonal with Gaussian CDR3 lengths.

The antigens for these receptors are not known. Sample: Vdelta1+ gamma-delta thymocytes from the thymus. Described subset: FACS-sorted CD3+ TCRalphabeta- TCRVdelta1+ TCRVdelta2- thymocytes. These receptors came from a girl in the first two years of life who had congenital heart surgery.

The chain uses TRDV1 and TRDJ1; a possible D gene is TRDD3 (6 bases). Trimming took 2 bases from V and 3 from J, leaving 28 bases between them. This CDR3 contains 20 residues. Germline V lookup: CDR1 TSWWSYY, CDR2 QGS. CDR3 sequence: CALGEARSTVLGSIADKLIF. CDR3 nucleotide sequence: TGTGCTCTTGGGGAAGCCCGCTCTACCGTACTGGGTTCCATTGCCGATAAACTCATCTTT.

In regard to this clone: Relative to the germline gene, one junction end is altered; a read error may explain this. This specimen includes other DNA sequences encoding the same CDR3. The V call is TRDV1, the J call TRDJ1, with 9 bases aligning to TRDD3. The CDR3 length is 17 residues. Germline CDR1 is TSWWSYY and CDR2 is QGS. DNA of the CDR3: TGTGCTCTTGGGCCTACGCTGGGGGATGGTCGGACCGACAAACTCATCTTT. Amino acids: CALGPTLGDGRTDKLIF.

There are a few counts of this clone. The chain employs TRDV2 and TRDJ1; TRDD3 matches 11 bases. This CDR3 region has 15 residues. Germline loops: CDR1 GEAIGNYY, CDR2 EKD. In DNA form, the CDR3 reads TGTTCCTTGAGTGGGGGATACGTCCACACCGATAAACTCATCTTT. It specifies CSLSGGYVHTDKLIF.

The rearrangement uses TRDV1 and TRDJ1; 11 bases are a match to TRDD3. The CDR3 is made up of 18 amino acids. CDR1 and CDR2 from the germline V gene are TSWWSYY and QGS. V shed 2 bases, J shed 0 bases, and the junction held 8 bases outside the gene matches. DNA of the CDR3: TGTGCTCTTGGGGAATGGTGGGGGATACGACCCTACACCGATAAACTCATCTTT. Its protein product is CALGEWWGIRPYTDKLIF.

The chain is built from TRDV1 and TRDJ1, with D unclear. The germline V and J ends were trimmed by 3 bases and 2 bases, with 22 bases remaining between them. Germline V gene data show CDR1 as TSWWSYY and CDR2 as QGS. The CDR3 runs 18 residues. The CDR3 coding sequence is TGTGCTCTTGGGGAGGCGGGTTCTCACCCTCGGTTTACCGATAAACTCATCTTT. This codes for CALGEAGSHPRFTDKLIF.

The chain carries TRDV1 and TRDJ1, with 8 bases identical to TRDD3. This CDR3 has 17 amino acids. Germline CDR1 and CDR2: TSWWSYY and QGS. The V and J ends lost 2 bases and 4 bases, in that order; junction bases with no gene match: 12. The CDR3 DNA follows: TGTGCTCTTGGGGAATGGGCCACGCACTGGGGGTTCGATAAACTCATCTTT. Translation gives CALGEWATHWGFDKLIF.

Regarding this clone: One end of the junction varies from germline; a read error may be responsible. J is TRDJ1 and V is TRDV1; no clear D. The CDR3 has 14 residues. CDR1 and CDR2 from the germline V gene are TSWWSYY and QGS. The CDR3 loop is CALGGPAETDKLIF. The DNA for the CDR3 is TGTGCTCTTGGGGGCCCGGCCGAGACCGATAAGCTCATCTTT.

The chain links TRDV1 to TRDJ1; 13 bases fit TRDD3. Germline assignment: CDR1 TSWWSYY and CDR2 QGS. The CDR3 has 21 amino acids. Trimming took 3 bases from V and 3 from J; bases not matched to a gene: 19. CDR3 region: CALGETRAPRRTGGYADKLIF. CDR3 in DNA: TGTGCTCTTGGGGAGACTAGGGCGCCCCGACGTACTGGGGGATACGCCGATAAACTCATCTTT.

This clone was recorded a few times. The rearrangement links TRDV1 to TRDJ1, with D maybe TRDD3 (6 bases). This CDR3 spans 19 amino acids. Per the germline V gene, CDR1 is TSWWSYY and CDR2 is QGS. Trimming left V 0 bases short and J 0 bases short, with 20 bases between. In nucleotides, the CDR3 is TGTGCTCTTGGGGAACTGAAACAACCGTGGGGGGTCCACACCGATAAACTCATCTTT. This encodes CALGELKQPWGVHTDKLIF.

This clone appeared a few times. The rearrangement joins TRDV1 to TRDJ1, with no clear D. In germline, CDR1 is TSWWSYY, CDR2 QGS. The CDR3 has 15 residues. V lost 2 bases and J 0 bases, leaving 10 bases between the germline ends. CDR3 sequence: CALGEDGYYTDKLIF. As DNA, the CDR3 is TGTGCTCTTGGGGAAGATGGGTACTACACCGATAAACTCATCTTT.

Only a few counts were recorded for this clone. The chain links TRDV1 to TRDJ1, with 7 bases that match TRDD3. Germline V gene sequence: CDR1 TSWWSYY, CDR2 QGS. The CDR3 is 15 amino acids. J lost 2 bases, V lost 3 bases, and 6 bases had no gene match. The chain's CDR3 is CALGEGGMMTDKLIF. CDR3 sequence (DNA): TGTGCTCTTGGGGAGGGGGGGATGATGACCGATAAACTCATCTTT.

The genes are TRDV1 and TRDJ1; 7 nucleotides align to TRDD3. The germline V gene encodes CDR1 TSWWSYY and CDR2 QGS. The V and J ends lost 2 bases and 3 bases, in that order; junction bases with no gene match: 33. The CDR3 is 24 residues long. This CDR3 is CALGETNSLDTVHVLGTRPDKLIF. DNA of the CDR3: TGTGCTCTTGGGGAAACTAACTCCCTCGATACGGTACATGTACTGGGGACCCGACCCGATAAACTCATCTTT.

V is TRDV1 and J is TRDJ1, with 8 bases that match TRDD3. Germline CDR1 and CDR2: TSWWSYY and QGS. Losses at the gene ends were 0 bases for V and 0 bases for J; bases not matched to a gene: 12. The CDR3 runs 19 residues. CDR3 sequence: CALGELPDRGGFYTDKLIF. CDR3 DNA sequence: TGTGCTCTTGGGGAACTTCCGGATCGTGGGGGATTCTACACCGATAAACTCATCTTT.

The chain links TRDV1 to TRDJ1; 8 nucleotides align to TRDD3. The CDR3 has 23 amino acids. CDR1 is TSWWSYY, CDR2 QGS, per germline. J was trimmed by 4 bases and V by 0 bases; bases with no gene match: 28. CDR3 residues: CALGELERVVPCLTGDTSDKLIF. In DNA, the CDR3 is TGTGCTCTTGGGGAACTAGAAAGGGTCGTACCCTGCCTTACCGGGGATACCAGCGATAAACTCATCTTT.

This clone was seen more than once but under ten times. At one end the junction does not follow the germline gene, possibly because of a read error. The rearrangement links TRDV1 to TRDJ1, with 8 bases identical to TRDD3. This CDR3 contains 21 residues. Germline V CDR1 and CDR2: TSWWSYY, QGS. The CDR3 sequence: CALGELLIPLYWGLNTDKLIF. In DNA form, the CDR3 reads TGTGCTCTTGGGGAACTTCTAATTCCCTTGTACTGGGGGCTTAACACCGATAAGCTCATCTTT.

The chain is built from TRDV1 and TRDJ1; D is ambiguous. This CDR3 contains 19 residues. Germline V gene lookup returns CDR1 TSWWSYY and CDR2 QGS. Between the trimmed V and J ends, which lost 5 bases and 4 bases, there was a span of 29 bases. CDR3: CALGHRPIKAHGVGDKLIF. The CDR3 coding sequence is TGTGCTCTTGGGCATCGGCCCATTAAAGCCCACGGGGTAGGCGATAAACTCATCTTT.

A word on this clone: At one end, the junction sequence differs from germline, possibly due to a read error. This chain joins TRDV1 and TRDJ1; D is ambiguous. CDR1 TSWWSYY and CDR2 QGS come from the germline V gene. This CDR3 has 14 residues. CDR3 sequence (DNA): TGTGCTCTTGGGGTACCATTCCCCTCAGATAAACCCATCTTT. Protein product: CALGVPFPSDKPIF.

The chain carries TRDV1 and TRDJ1; perhaps D is TRDD2 or TRDD3 (6 bases each). V was clipped by 7 bases and J by 5 bases, with 47 bases between them. The germline V gene has CDR1 TSWWSYY and CDR2 QGS. The CDR3 is 24 residues long. In DNA form, the CDR3 reads TGTGCTCTTGCATTCCCTCCTACCCTTGTACTGGGCGAAGACCTTAAGTACCGAATTGATAAACTCATCTTT. Translation: CALAFPPTLVLGEDLKYRIDKLIF.

This clone was picked up one time. This sequence joins TRDV1 and TRDJ1; 7 positions match TRDD3. Germline V lookup: CDR1 TSWWSYY, CDR2 QGS. Germline trimming cut 8 bases from V and 0 bases from J; bases unmatched to any gene: 12. This CDR3 is 16 amino acids long. CDR3 region: CALSAGLGAYTDKLIF. In nucleotides, the CDR3 is TGTGCTCTTTCTGCGGGGCTGGGGGCCTACACCGATAAACTCATCTTT.

The gene calls are TRDV1 and TRDJ1; D is uncertain. Per the germline V gene, CDR1 is TSWWSYY and CDR2 is QGS. This CDR3 has 19 residues. Trimming took off 3 bases at V and 0 bases at J, with 23 bases between the two ends. The CDR3 DNA is TGTGCTCTTGGGGAGCTAACGAAGAACACTAAACCGGACACCGATAAACTCATCTTT. Protein: CALGELTKNTKPDTDKLIF.

The chain has TRDV1 and TRDJ1, with 11 bases that match TRDD3. The CDR3 is 23 amino acids. The V segment lost 5 bases and the J segment 0 bases; nucleotides outside the gene matches: 26. Germline assignment: CDR1 TSWWSYY and CDR2 QGS. CDR3 residues: CALGPSPVFLPLGDTGHTDKLIF. DNA of the CDR3: TGTGCTCTTGGGCCGTCCCCCGTCTTCCTACCCCTGGGGGATACAGGTCACACCGATAAACTCATCTTT.

This clone was seen more than once but under ten times. This chain connects TRDV1 to TRDJ1, with 7 bases matching TRDD3. The CDR3 is made up of 22 amino acids. V shed 2 bases and J 1 base; nucleotides not matched to a gene: 25. CDR1 TSWWSYY and CDR2 QGS come from the germline V gene. The CDR3 nucleotides read TGTGCTCTTGGGGAAGGACGGCGATATGGGGGGATCCCGCGGCGTGGCACCGATAAACTCATCTTT. It specifies CALGEGRRYGGIPRRGTDKLIF.

This clone was detected only a few times. The V gene is TRDV1, the J gene TRDJ1, with 8 bases that match TRDD2. Germline V gene lookup returns CDR1 TSWWSYY and CDR2 QGS. With V trimmed by 9 bases and J by 0 bases, 21 bases remained unmatched. The CDR3 is 19 amino acids. The CDR3 sequence is CALTSSYEWKLRYTDKLIF. The CDR3, as DNA: TGTGCTCTAACGTCTTCCTACGAATGGAAACTCCGGTACACCGATAAACTCATCTTT.